The 24 T cell receptor beta chains reported below all come from one sample, sequenced in a study of radiotherapy plus CTLA-4 blockade in lung cancer. The data were produced by immunoSEQ multiplex PCR, yet TCRdb's version contains in-frame clones alone and is incomplete. The sample records 90,000 or so clones, approximately 86% being singletons. Sequencing was performed on peripheral blood, taken from a patient treated with radiotherapy plus ipilimumab. These receptors all come from a human donor with non-small cell lung cancer who had a partial response to radiotherapy plus ipilimumab.

This chain connects TRBV11-1 to TRBJ2-7; 9 positions match TRBD1. This CDR3 spans 15 amino acids. The germline CDR1 and CDR2 sequences are SGHAT and FQDESV (reference sequence). With 3 bases clipped from V and 3 bases from J, the junction kept 6 bases outside the gene matches. Written as DNA, the CDR3 is TGTGCCAGCAGCTTTACCGGGACAGGGTACTACGAGCAGTACTTC. Protein sequence: CASSFTGTGYYEQYF.

In DNA, the CDR3 is TGTGCCAGCAGTTTACAGGGATACACTGAAGCTTTCTTT. It specifies CASSLQGYTEAFF. The chain joins TRBV6-5 to TRBJ1-1; TRBD1 might be the D (6 bases). CDR1 and CDR2 (germline): MNHEY, SVGAGI. Between the trimmed V and J ends, which lost 4 bases and 3 bases, there was a span of 9 bases. The CDR3 runs to 13 residues.

The rearrangement uses TRBV15 and TRBJ2-1; 11 nucleotides match TRBD2. V shed 2 bases and J 4 bases; nucleotides not matched to a gene: 10. This CDR3 has 18 amino acids. Germline CDR1 is LNHNV and CDR2 is YYDKDF (reference sequence). The CDR3 region is CATSRPELAGGRYNEQFF. The CDR3 DNA follows: TGTGCCACCAGCAGACCTGAATTAGCGGGAGGGCGTTACAATGAGCAGTTCTTC.

The J gene is TRBJ2-7, the V gene TRBV20-1; no clear D gene. The CDR3 runs to 11 residues. Trimming removed 6 bases at V and 2 bases at J, with 8 bases between. Germline V gives CDR1 DFQATT, CDR2 SNEGSKA (reference sequence). The CDR3 spells CSAGHPYEQYF. The CDR3 DNA reads TGCAGTGCGGGCCACCCCTACGAGCAGTACTTC.

V is TRBV5-1 and J is TRBJ1-4; 8 nucleotides line up with TRBD1. The V segment lost 2 bases and the J segment 8 bases; nucleotides outside the gene matches: 8. CDR1 and CDR2 from the germline V gene are SGHRS and YFSETQ. The CDR3 sequence is 15 residues long. The DNA for the CDR3 is TGCGCCAGCAGCTTAAAGGACAGGGATAGGGAAAAACTGTTTTTT. Translation: CASSLKDRDREKLFF.

V gene TRBV5-4 combines with J gene TRBJ2-6; D is ambiguous. CDR1 SGHNT and CDR2 YYREEE come from the germline V gene (reference sequence). With 5 bases removed from V and 11 bases from J, the gap between germline ends came to 17 bases. This CDR3 is 14 amino acids long. The CDR3 DNA reads TGTGCCAGCAGTCCTAACCCCCCAGCGTACGTCCTGACTTTC. It translates to CASSPNPPAYVLTF. Based on the CDR3 plus reference TRBV5-4 and TRBJ2-6, the full variable domain is ETGVTQSPTHLIKTRGQQVTLRCSSQSGHNTVSWYQQALGQGPQFIFQYYREEENGRGNFPPRFSGLQFPNYSSELNVNALELDDSALYLCASSPNPPAYVLTFGAGSRLTVL.

CDR3 protein: CASSDRLAGEVTYNEQFF. The CDR3 DNA follows: TGCGCCAGCAGTGATAGACTAGCGGGAGAGGTGACCTACAATGAGCAGTTCTTC. V is TRBV10-1 and J is TRBJ2-1, with 12 bases matching TRBD2. With 3 bases clipped from V and 2 bases from J, the junction kept 8 bases outside the gene matches. CDR3 length equals 18 residues. Looked up from germline, CDR1 is WNHNN and CDR2 is SYGVQD (reference sequence).

The chain uses TRBV19 and TRBJ1-1; 9 bases are shared with TRBD1. J lost 2 bases, V lost 4 bases, and 5 bases had no gene match. Germline CDR1 LNHDA, CDR2 SQIVND (reference sequence). CDR3 length: 15 amino acids. CDR3 region: CASSTKGQGNTEAFF. CDR3 coding DNA: TGTGCCAGTAGTACAAAGGGACAGGGAAACACTGAAGCTTTCTTT.

V usage is TRBV6-1 and J usage is TRBJ1-1; weak D call: TRBD1 (6 bases). The CDR3 has 14 amino acids. Germline-derived CDR1 and CDR2 are MNHNS and SASEGT. Deletions cut 5 bases from V and 5 bases from J, with 15 bases between. CDR3 sequence (DNA): TGTGCCAGCAGTTGGACAGTTGACGGTACTGAAGCTTTCTTT. Its protein is CASSWTVDGTEAFF.

The rearrangement joins TRBV19 to TRBJ2-2; 8 bases are a match to TRBD2. J gave up 8 bases and V 8 bases, and 13 bases lay outside the gene matches. This CDR3 has 15 residues. Looked up from germline, CDR1 is LNHDA and CDR2 is SQIVND (reference sequence). DNA for the CDR3: TGTGCCAGTTCTCCCGACGGGGGGGCGAGGGGGGAGCTGTTTTTT. It encodes CASSPDGGARGELFF. Combining the CDR3 with reference TRBV19 and TRBJ2-2 gives the whole variable domain DGGITQSPKYLFRKEGQNVTLSCEQNLNHDAMYWYRQDPGQGLRLIYYSQIVNDFQKGDIAEGYSVSREKKESFPLTVTSAQKNPTAFYLCASSPDGGARGELFFGEGSRLTVL.

The chain combines TRBV7-3 with TRBJ2-3; D perhaps matches TRBD1 (6 bases). CDR1 is SGHTA and CDR2 is FQGTGA in the germline V gene. Trimming removed 5 bases from V and 2 bases from J, with 14 bases in between. The CDR3 consists of 15 residues. CDR3 DNA: TGTGCCAGCAGCCCATTGGGGGACAACACAGATACGCAGTATTTT. Protein sequence: CASSPLGDNTDTQYF.

V usage is TRBV7-6 and J usage is TRBJ2-1; 10 bases agree with TRBD2. Germline-derived CDR1 and CDR2 are SGHVS and FNYEAQ. This CDR3 has 16 amino acids. V was clipped by 2 bases and J by 9 bases; unmatched bases: 10. This CDR3 reads CASSLLGSGREFEQFF. The CDR3 DNA reads TGTGCCAGCAGCTTACTAGGGAGCGGGAGGGAGTTTGAGCAGTTCTTC.

This chain links TRBV28 with TRBJ1-1, with D possibly being TRBD1 (5 bases). The germline gives CDR1 MDHEN, CDR2 SYDVKM. This CDR3 spans 15 amino acids. V dropped 5 bases and J dropped 0 bases, with 13 bases sitting between them. In DNA form, the CDR3 reads TGTGCCAGCAGTCTTCGACAGACCTTGAACACTGAAGCTTTCTTT. Protein: CASSLRQTLNTEAFF.

The CDR3 nucleotides read TGTGCCAGCAGCGTAGCTCCAGATACGCAGTATTTT. Protein product: CASSVAPDTQYF. The chain is built from TRBV9 and TRBJ2-3, with D hard to call. Trimming removed 0 bases at V and 4 bases at J, with 3 bases between. Germline assignment: CDR1 SGDLS and CDR2 YYNGEE. The CDR3 runs 12 residues.

The table lists this clone with a few counts. The chain uses TRBV7-2 and TRBJ1-5, with TRBD1 identical over 7 bases. V lost 4 bases and J lost 2; bases outside the gene matches: 14. The CDR3 is 18 residues long. Germline values: CDR1 SGHTA, CDR2 FQGNSA. CDR3 in DNA: TGTGCCAGCAGCTCCGCACCCTACAGGGGACGGGGCAATCAGCCCCAGCATTTT. Its translation: CASSSAPYRGRGNQPQHF. Supplemented by reference TRBV7-2 and TRBJ1-5, the full variable domain reads GAGVSQSPSNKVTEKGKDVELRCDPISGHTALYWYRQSLGQGLEFLIYFQGNSAPDKSGLPSDRFSAERTGGSVSTLTIQRTQQEDSAVYLCASSSAPYRGRGNQPQHFGDGTRLSIL.

The V and J genes are TRBV6-5 and TRBJ1-6; D may be TRBD1 (6 bases). CDR3 length: 13 amino acids. The V and J ends lost 7 bases and 9 bases respectively, with 13 bases between them. Germline lookup yields CDR1 MNHEY and CDR2 SVGAGI. This CDR3 reads CASTQGSSSPLHF. The CDR3 region has the DNA TGTGCCAGCACCCAGGGGTCGAGTTCACCCCTCCACTTT.

This clone has a single count. The genes are TRBV30 and TRBJ1-3, with 10 positions matching TRBD1. Germline CDR1 reads GTSNPN; CDR2 reads SVGIG (reference sequence). The V gene end was trimmed by 3 bases and the J gene end by 7 bases; junction bases not matched to a gene: 6. This CDR3 comprises 14 residues. The CDR3 DNA reads as TGTGCCTGGAGCCTGGGACAGGGGTTTAACACCATATATTTT. This codes for CAWSLGQGFNTIYF. Based on the CDR3 plus reference TRBV30 and TRBJ1-3, the full variable domain is SQTIHQWPATLVQPVGSPLSLECTVEGTSNPNLYWYRQAAGRGLQLLFYSVGIGQISSEVPQNLSASRPQDRQFILSSKKLLLSDSGFYLCAWSLGQGFNTIYFGEGSWLTVV.

The J gene is TRBJ2-1, the V gene TRBV30, with TRBD2 identical over 13 bases. There are 15 residues in the CDR3. Unmatched junction bases numbered 8, after V lost 5 bases and J lost 7 bases. Germline CDR1 and CDR2: GTSNPN and SVGIG (reference sequence). DNA of the CDR3: TGTGCCTGGGTCCCGGGACTAGCGGGATTAAATGAGCAGTTCTTC. Protein sequence: CAWVPGLAGLNEQFF.

In its sample, this clone was seen once. The chain links TRBV19 to TRBJ2-1, with 9 bases that match TRBD1. There are 14 residues in the CDR3. The ends lost 1 base at V and 10 bases at J; junction bases unmatched: 5. Per the germline V gene, CDR1 is LNHDA and CDR2 is SQIVND (reference sequence). The CDR3 region is CASSIVGTGLEQFF. The CDR3 coding sequence is TGTGCCAGTAGTATAGTAGGGACAGGGCTCGAGCAGTTCTTC.

The CDR3 sequence is CASSLVYGQGSTEAFF. The DNA for the CDR3 is TGTGCCAGCAGCTTAGTGTACGGACAGGGGAGCACTGAAGCTTTCTTT. This chain connects TRBV11-2 to TRBJ1-1; TRBD1 agrees at 9 bases. The CDR3 is 16 residues long. Trimming removed 1 base from V and 4 bases from J; junction bases left unmatched: 7. Per the germline V gene, CDR1 is SGHAT and CDR2 is FQNNGV.

This clone has a single count. This chain connects TRBV7-2 to TRBJ2-1, with D hard to call. The germline gives CDR1 SGHTA, CDR2 FQGNSA. CDR3 length: 16 amino acids. The germline V and J ends were trimmed by 1 base and 6 bases, with 16 bases remaining between them. The CDR3 DNA follows: TGTGCCAGCAGCTTAGTTATGGCGCCGAGGAGCAATGAGCAGTTCTTC. Protein: CASSLVMAPRSNEQFF.

This clone was detected only once. The chain joins TRBV19 to TRBJ2-1; a weak D match, TRBD2 (6 bases). This CDR3 has 15 residues. Trimming shortened V by 4 bases and J by 2 bases, and 12 bases separated the two germline ends. Per germline, CDR1 LNHDA and CDR2 SQIVND (reference sequence). The CDR3 region is CASSTEEGPYNEQFF. Here the CDR3 DNA reads TGTGCCAGTAGTACGGAGGAGGGACCCTACAATGAGCAGTTCTTC.

The chain uses TRBV5-4 and TRBJ2-7; TRBD1 aligns across 9 bases. Germline assignment: CDR1 SGHNT and CDR2 YYREEE (reference sequence). This CDR3 is 14 amino acids long. V was clipped by 2 bases and J by 5 bases; unmatched bases: 5. CDR3 in DNA: TGTGCCAGCAGCTTTGGGACAGGGCCCCACGAGCAGTACTTC. Translation gives CASSFGTGPHEQYF.

The V gene is TRBV4-3, the J gene TRBJ1-2, with 12 bases matching TRBD1. Germline loops: CDR1 LGHNA, CDR2 YSLEER. V lost 5 bases to trimming and J lost 6 bases; unmatched junction nucleotides: 7. The CDR3 runs to 15 residues. Here the CDR3 DNA reads TGCGCCAGCAGCTGGGGACAGGGGGCGGATGATGGCTACACCTTC. Protein sequence: CASSWGQGADDGYTF.